The T cell receptor (beta chain) under discussion was sequenced for a study of cytomegalovirus exposure and HLA in healthy donors. Study-wide points: Most TCR sequences were seen very rarely across donors, but some public TCRs occurred in many. It was reported that TCR beta sequences correctly inferred the HLA-A and HLA-B alleles for most subjects. TCR beta V- and J-gene trimming, according to a later analysis, was linked to a missense DCLRE1C variant. The authors later found HLA-associated TCR beta chains more clonally expanded than equally common others.

Regarding this clone: Its antigen is undetermined.

PCR amplification relied on 60 Vbeta primers (plus 13 Jbeta primers). Generated by immunoSEQ multiplex PCR, the TCRdb table keeps only in-frame clones and is missing some. The table shows some 200,000 clones, with 70% to 85% occurring only once. Unmatched junction bases numbered 10, after V lost 4 bases and J lost 3 bases. This CDR3 is 16 amino acids long. In germline, CDR1 is SGHRS, CDR2 YFSETQ. V gene TRBV5-1 combines with J gene TRBJ2-3; 8 bases are a match to TRBD2. The TCR comes from a boy younger than 10 in good health and CMV-seronegative. The sequenced sample was PBMCs. CDR3 coding DNA: TGCGCCAGCAGCCCTCCCCGCGGGGGGCGGACAGATACGCAGTATTTT. Translating it yields CASSPPRGGRTDTQYF.